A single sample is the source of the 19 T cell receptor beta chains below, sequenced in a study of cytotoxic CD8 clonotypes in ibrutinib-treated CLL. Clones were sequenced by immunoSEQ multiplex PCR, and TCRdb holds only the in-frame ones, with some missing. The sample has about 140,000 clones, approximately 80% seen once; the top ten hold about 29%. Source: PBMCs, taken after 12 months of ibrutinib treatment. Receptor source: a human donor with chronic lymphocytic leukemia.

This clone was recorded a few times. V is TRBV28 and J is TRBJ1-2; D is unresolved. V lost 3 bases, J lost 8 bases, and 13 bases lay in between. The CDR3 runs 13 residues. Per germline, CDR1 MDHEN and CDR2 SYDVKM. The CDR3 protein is CASSLWGLEGYTF. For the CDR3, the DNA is TGTGCCAGCAGTTTGTGGGGTCTAGAGGGCTACACCTTC.

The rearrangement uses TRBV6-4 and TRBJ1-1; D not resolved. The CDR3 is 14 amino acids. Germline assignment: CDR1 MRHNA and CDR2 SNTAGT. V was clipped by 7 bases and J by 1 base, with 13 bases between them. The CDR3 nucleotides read TGTGCCAGCAAAAAAGATACTTCGAACACTGAAGCTTTCTTT. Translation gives CASKKDTSNTEAFF.

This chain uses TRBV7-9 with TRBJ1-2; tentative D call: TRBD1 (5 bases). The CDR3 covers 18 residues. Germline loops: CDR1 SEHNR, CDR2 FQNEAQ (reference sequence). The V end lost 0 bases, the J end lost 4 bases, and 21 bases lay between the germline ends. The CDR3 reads CASSLAPPQRGGTYGYTF. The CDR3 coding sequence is TGTGCCAGCAGCTTAGCCCCACCCCAACGGGGGGGAACCTATGGCTACACCTTC.

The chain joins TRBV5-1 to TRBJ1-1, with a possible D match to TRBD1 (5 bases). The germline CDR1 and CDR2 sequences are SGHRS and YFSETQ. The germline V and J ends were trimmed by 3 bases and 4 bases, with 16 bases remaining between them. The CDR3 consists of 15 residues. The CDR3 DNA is TGCGCCAGCAGCTCCGGGGGGTCCAAAAGCACTGAAGCTTTCTTT. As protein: CASSSGGSKSTEAFF.

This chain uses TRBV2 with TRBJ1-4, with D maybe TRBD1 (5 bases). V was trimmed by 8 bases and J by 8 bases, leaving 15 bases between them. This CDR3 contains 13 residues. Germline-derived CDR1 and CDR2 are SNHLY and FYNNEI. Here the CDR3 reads CASHTRVGEKLFF. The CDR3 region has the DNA TGTGCCAGCCATACCAGGGTGGGAGAAAAACTGTTTTTT.

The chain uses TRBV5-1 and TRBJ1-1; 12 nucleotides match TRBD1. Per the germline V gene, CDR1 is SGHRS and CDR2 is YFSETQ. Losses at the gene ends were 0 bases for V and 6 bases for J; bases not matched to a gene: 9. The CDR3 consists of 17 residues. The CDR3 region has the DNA TGCGCCAGCAGCTTGGCCGGGACAGGGGGCCGGGGCGCTGAAGCTTTCTTT. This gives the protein CASSLAGTGGRGAEAFF.

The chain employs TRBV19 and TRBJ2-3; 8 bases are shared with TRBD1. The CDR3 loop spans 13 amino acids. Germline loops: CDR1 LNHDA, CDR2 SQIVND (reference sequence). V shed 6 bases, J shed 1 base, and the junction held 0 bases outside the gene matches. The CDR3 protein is CASRTGGTDTQYF. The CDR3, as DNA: TGTGCCAGTAGGACAGGGGGCACAGATACGCAGTATTTT.

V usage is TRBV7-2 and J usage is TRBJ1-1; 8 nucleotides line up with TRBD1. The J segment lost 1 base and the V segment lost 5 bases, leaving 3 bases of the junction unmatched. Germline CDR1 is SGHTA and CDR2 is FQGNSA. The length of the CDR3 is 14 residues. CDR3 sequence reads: CASSRDRSNTEAFF. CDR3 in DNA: TGTGCCAGCAGCCGGGACAGGTCGAACACTGAAGCTTTCTTT.

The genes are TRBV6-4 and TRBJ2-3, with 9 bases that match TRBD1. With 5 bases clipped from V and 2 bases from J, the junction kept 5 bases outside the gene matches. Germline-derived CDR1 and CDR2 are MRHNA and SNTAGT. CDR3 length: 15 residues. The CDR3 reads CASSRTGAITDTQYF. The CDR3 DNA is TGTGCCAGCAGTAGGACAGGGGCGATCACAGATACGCAGTATTTT.

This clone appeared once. CDR3 protein: CASSLGPGAYAYEQYF. The CDR3 DNA reads as TGTGCCAGCAGCTTAGGTCCGGGGGCCTATGCCTACGAGCAGTACTTC. The chain couples TRBV11-1 to TRBJ2-5; D could derive from TRBD1 or TRBD2 (6 bases each). Near its end, the DNA agrees better with TRBJ2-7, so the J call may be wrong. The CDR3 extends over 16 amino acids. CDR1 SGHAT and CDR2 FQDESV come from the germline V gene (reference sequence).

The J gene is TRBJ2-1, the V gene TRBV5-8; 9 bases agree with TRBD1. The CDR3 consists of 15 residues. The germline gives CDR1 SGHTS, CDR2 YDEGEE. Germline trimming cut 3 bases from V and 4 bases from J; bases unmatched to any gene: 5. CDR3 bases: TGTGCCAGCAGCTCGGACAGGGGAGTTTACAATGAGCAGTTCTTC. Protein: CASSSDRGVYNEQFF.

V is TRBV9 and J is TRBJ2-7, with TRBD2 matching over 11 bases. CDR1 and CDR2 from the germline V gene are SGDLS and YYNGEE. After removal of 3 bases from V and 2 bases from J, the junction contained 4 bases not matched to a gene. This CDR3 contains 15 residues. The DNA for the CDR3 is TGTGCCAGCAGCGCGGGACTAGCGGTGACCTACGAGCAGTACTTC. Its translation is CASSAGLAVTYEQYF.

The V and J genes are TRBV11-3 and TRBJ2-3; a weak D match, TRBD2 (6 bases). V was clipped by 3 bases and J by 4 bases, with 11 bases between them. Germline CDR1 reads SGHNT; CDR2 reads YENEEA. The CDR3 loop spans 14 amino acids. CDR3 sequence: CASSLGGVADTQYF. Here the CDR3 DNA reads TGTGCCAGCAGCTTGGGGGGAGTGGCAGATACGCAGTATTTT.

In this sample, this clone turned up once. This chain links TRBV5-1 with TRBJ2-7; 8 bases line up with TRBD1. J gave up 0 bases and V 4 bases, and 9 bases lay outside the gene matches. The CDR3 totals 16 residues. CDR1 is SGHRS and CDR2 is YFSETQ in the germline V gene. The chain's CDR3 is CASSPGQGQNSYEQYF. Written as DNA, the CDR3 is TGCGCCAGCAGCCCTGGACAGGGACAAAACTCCTACGAGCAGTACTTC.

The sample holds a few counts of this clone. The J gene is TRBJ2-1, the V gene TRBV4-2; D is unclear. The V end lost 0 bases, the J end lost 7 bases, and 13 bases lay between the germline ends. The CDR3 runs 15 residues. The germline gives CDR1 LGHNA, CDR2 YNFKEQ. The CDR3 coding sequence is TGTGCCAGCAGCCAAGATCTTGGTTTTTTGAATGAGCAGTTCTTC. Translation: CASSQDLGFLNEQFF.

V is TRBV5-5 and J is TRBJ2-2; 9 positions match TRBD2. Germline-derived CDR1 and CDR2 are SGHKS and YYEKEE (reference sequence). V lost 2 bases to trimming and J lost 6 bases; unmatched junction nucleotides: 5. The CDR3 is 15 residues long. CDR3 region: CASSFSGSSSGELFF. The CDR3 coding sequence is TGTGCCAGCAGCTTTAGCGGGAGTTCCTCCGGGGAGCTGTTTTTT.

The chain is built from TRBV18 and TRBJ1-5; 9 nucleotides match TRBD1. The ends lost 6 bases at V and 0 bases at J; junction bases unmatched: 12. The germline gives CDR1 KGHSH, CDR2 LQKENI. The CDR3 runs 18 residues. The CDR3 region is CASSPTTGTGNSNQPQHF. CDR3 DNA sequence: TGTGCCAGCTCTCCCACGACCGGGACAGGGAATAGCAATCAGCCCCAGCATTTT.

CDR3 sequence: CASSLEGFSGNTIYF. CDR3 sequence (DNA): TGCGCCAGCAGCTTGGAAGGGTTCTCTGGAAACACCATATATTTT. V usage is TRBV5-1 and J usage is TRBJ1-3; D remains unclear. The V gene lost 0 bases and the J gene lost 0 bases, with 7 bases spanning the gap. This CDR3 is 15 amino acids long. Germline assignment: CDR1 SGHRS and CDR2 YFSETQ.

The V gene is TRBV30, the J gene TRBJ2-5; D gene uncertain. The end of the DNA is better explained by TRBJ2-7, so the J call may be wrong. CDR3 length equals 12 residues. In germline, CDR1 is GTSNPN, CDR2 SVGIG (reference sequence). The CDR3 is CAWSVMLDEQYF. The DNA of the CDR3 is TGTGCCTGGAGTGTAATGTTGGACGAGCAGTACTTC.